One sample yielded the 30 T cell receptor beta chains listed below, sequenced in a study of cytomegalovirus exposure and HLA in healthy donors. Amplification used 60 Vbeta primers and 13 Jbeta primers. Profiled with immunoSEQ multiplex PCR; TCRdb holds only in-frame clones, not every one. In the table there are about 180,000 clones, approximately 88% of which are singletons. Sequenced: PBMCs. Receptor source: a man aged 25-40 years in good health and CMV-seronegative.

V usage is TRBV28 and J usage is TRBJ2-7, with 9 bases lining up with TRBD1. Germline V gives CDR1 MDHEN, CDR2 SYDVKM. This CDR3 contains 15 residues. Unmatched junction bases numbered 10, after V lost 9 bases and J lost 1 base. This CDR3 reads CARKIPGQGSYEQYF. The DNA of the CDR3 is TGTGCCAGAAAAATTCCGGGACAGGGATCCTACGAGCAGTACTTC.

The CDR3 loop is CASSLEGGASTDTQYF. CDR3 DNA sequence: TGTGCCAGCAGCTTGGAAGGGGGGGCCAGCACAGATACGCAGTATTTT. The V call is TRBV5-4, the J call TRBJ2-3; maybe TRBD2 (7 bases). CDR1 is SGHNT, CDR2 YYREEE, per germline (reference sequence). V lost 0 bases, J lost 0 bases, and 11 bases lay in between. This CDR3 region has 16 residues.

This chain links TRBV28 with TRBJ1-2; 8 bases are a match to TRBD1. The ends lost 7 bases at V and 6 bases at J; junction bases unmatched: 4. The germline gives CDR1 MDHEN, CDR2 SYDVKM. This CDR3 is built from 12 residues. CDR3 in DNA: TGTGCCAGCATACAGGGACAGGATGGCTACACCTTC. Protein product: CASIQGQDGYTF.

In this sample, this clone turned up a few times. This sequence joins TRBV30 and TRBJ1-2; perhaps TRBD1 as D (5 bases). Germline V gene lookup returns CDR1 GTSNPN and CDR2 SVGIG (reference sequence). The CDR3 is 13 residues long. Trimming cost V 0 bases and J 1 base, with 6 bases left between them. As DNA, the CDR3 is TGTGCCTGGAGTGTAAGGGGTAACTATGGCTACACCTTC. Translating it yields CAWSVRGNYGYTF.

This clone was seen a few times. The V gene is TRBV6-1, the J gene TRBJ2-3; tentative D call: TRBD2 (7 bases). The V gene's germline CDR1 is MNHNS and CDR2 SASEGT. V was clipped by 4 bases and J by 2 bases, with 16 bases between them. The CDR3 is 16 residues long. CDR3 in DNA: TGTGCCAGCAGTGCCCATAACGGGGGGCACACAGATACGCAGTATTTT. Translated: CASSAHNGGHTDTQYF.

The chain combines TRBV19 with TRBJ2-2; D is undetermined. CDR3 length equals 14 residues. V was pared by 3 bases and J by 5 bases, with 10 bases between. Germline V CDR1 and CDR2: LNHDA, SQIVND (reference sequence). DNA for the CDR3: TGTGCCAGTAGTATCGGTCTTGCAACCGGGGAGCTGTTTTTT. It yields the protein CASSIGLATGELFF.

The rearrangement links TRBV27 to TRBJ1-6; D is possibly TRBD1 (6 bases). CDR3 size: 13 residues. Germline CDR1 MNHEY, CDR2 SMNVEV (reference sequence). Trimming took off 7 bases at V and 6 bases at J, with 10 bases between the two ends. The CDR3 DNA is TGTGCCAGCACCTACAGGGTTAATTCACCCCTCCACTTT. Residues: CASTYRVNSPLHF.

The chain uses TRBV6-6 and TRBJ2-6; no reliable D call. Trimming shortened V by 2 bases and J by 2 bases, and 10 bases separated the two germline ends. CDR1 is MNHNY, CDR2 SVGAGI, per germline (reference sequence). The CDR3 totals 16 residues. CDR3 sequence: CASSYAQPTGANVLTF. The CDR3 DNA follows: TGTGCCAGCAGTTACGCACAGCCCACTGGGGCCAACGTCCTGACTTTC.

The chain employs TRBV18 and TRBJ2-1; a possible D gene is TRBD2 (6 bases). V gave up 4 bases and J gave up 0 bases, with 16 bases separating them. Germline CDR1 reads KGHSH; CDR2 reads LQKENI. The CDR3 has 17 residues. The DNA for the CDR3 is TGTGCCAGCTCACTAGTTTGGGACTTCTACTCCTACAATGAGCAGTTCTTC. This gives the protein CASSLVWDFYSYNEQFF.

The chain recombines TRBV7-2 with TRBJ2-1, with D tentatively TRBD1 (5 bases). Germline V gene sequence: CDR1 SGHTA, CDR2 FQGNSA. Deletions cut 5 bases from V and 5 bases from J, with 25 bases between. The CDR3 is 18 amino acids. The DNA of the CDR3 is TGTGCCAGCAGCCCCCTGGGCGGATTGGGGCCCGATAACAATGAGCAGTTCTTC. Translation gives CASSPLGGLGPDNNEQFF.

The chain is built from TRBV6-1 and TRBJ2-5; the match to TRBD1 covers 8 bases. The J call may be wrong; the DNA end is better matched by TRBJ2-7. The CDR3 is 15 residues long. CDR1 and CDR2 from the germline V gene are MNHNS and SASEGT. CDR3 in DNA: TGTGCCAGCAGTGAAGGGACAGGGTTTTCCCACGAGCAGTACTTC. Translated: CASSEGTGFSHEQYF.

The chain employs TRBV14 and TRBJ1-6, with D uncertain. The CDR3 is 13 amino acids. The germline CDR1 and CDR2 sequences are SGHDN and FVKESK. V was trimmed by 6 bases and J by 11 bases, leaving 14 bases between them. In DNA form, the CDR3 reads TGTGCCAGCAGTCAGTCGACATCGGCACCCCTCCACTTT. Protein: CASSQSTSAPLHF. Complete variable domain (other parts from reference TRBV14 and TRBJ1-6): EAGVTQFPSHSVIEKGQTVTLRCDPISGHDNLYWYRRVMGKEIKFLLHFVKESKQDESGMPNNRFLAERTGGTYSTLKVQPAELEDSGVYFCASSQSTSAPLHFGNGTRLTVT.

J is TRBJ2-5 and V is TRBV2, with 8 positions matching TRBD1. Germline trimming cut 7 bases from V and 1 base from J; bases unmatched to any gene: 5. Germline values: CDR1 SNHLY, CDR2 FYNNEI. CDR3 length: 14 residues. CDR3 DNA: TGTGCCAGCACCAGGGACAGGAGCCAAGAGACCCAGTACTTC. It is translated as CASTRDRSQETQYF.

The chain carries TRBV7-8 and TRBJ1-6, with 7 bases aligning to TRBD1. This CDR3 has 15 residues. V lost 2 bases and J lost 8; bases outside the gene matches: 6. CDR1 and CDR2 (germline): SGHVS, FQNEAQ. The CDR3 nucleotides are TGTGCCAGCAGCTTACCCGGGACAGTGGATTCACCCCTCCACTTT. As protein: CASSLPGTVDSPLHF.

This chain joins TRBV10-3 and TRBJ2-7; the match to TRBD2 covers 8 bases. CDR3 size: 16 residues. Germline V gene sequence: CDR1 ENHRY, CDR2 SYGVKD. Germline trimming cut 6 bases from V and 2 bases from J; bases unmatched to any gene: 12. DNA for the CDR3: TGTGCCATCAGCTGGGGGGGAACTAGCGGAACCTACGAGCAGTACTTC. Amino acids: CAISWGGTSGTYEQYF.

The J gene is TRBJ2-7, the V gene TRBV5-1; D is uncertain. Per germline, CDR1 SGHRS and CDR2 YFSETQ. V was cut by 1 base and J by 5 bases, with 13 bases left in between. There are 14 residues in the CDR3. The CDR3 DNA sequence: TGCGCCAGCAGCTTGACACTATCCTCGGACGAGCAGTACTTC. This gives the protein CASSLTLSSDEQYF.

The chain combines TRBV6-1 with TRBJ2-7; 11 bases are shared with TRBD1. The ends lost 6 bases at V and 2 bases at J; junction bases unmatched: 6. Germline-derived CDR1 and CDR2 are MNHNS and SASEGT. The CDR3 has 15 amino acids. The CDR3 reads CASSEGQGGPYEQYF. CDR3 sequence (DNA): TGTGCCAGCAGCGAGGGACAGGGGGGGCCCTACGAGCAGTACTTC.

The DNA for the CDR3 is TGCGCCAGCAGCTTGGGACAGGGGGCAGATACGCAGTATTTT. This translates into CASSLGQGADTQYF. The chain combines TRBV5-1 with TRBJ2-3, with 9 bases lining up with TRBD1. CDR3 length: 14 amino acids. Germline trimming cut 0 bases from V and 4 bases from J; bases unmatched to any gene: 0. Germline CDR1 and CDR2: SGHRS and YFSETQ.

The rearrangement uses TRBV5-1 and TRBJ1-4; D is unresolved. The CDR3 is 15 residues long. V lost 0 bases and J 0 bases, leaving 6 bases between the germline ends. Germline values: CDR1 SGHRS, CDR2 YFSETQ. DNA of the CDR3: TGCGCCAGCAGCTTGGGGCCAGCAACTAATGAAAAACTGTTTTTT. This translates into CASSLGPATNEKLFF. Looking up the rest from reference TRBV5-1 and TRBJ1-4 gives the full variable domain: KAGVTQTPRYLIKTRGQQVTLSCSPISGHRSVSWYQQTPGQGLQFLFEYFSETQRNKGNFPGRFSGRQFSNSRSEMNVSTLELGDSALYLCASSLGPATNEKLFFGSGTQLSVL.

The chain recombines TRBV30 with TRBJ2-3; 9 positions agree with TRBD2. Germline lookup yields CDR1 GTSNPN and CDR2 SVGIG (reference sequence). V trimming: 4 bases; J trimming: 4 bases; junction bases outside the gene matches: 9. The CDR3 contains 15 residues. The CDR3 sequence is CAWIRWRGGADTQYF. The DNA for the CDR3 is TGTGCCTGGATCCGGTGGCGGGGGGGCGCAGATACGCAGTATTTT.

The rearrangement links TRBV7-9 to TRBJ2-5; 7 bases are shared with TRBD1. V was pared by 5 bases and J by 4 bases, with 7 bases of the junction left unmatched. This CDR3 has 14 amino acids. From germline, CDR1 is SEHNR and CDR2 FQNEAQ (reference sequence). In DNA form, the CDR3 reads TGTGCCAGCAGCCCCCGACAGGGCGGAGAGACCCAGTACTTC. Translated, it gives CASSPRQGGETQYF. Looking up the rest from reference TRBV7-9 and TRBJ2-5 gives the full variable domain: DTGVSQNPRHKITKRGQNVTFRCDPISEHNRLYWYRQTLGQGPEFLTYFQNEAQLEKSRLLSDRFSAERPKGSFSTLEIQRTEQGDSAMYLCASSPRQGGETQYFGPGTRLLVL.

CDR3 in DNA: TGTGCCAGCAGCTTAGGAAATAGCGGGAGCCCCCGGGGTACGCAGTATTTT. It specifies CASSLGNSGSPRGTQYF. The chain joins TRBV7-2 to TRBJ2-3; TRBD2 matches 9 bases. Germline trimming cut 1 base from V and 8 bases from J; bases unmatched to any gene: 13. Germline CDR1 SGHTA, CDR2 FQGNSA. The CDR3 totals 17 residues.

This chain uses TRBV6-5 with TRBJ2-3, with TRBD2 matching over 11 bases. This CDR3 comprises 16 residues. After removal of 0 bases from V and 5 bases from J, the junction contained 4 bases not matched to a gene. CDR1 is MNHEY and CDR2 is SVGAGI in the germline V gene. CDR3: CASSYSSGGAGDTQYF. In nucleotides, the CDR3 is TGTGCCAGCAGTTACTCTAGCGGGGGGGCCGGAGATACGCAGTATTTT.

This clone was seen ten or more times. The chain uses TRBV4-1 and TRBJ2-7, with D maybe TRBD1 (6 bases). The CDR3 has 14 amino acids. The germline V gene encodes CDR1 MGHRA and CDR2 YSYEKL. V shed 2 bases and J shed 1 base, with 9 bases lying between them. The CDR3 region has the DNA TGCGCCAGCAGCCAAAACAGGGTTTCCTACGAGCAGTACTTC. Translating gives CASSQNRVSYEQYF.

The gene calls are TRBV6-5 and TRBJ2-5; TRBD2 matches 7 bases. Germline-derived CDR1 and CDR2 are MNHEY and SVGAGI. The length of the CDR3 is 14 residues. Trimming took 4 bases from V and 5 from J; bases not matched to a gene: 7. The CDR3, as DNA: TGTGCCAGCAGTTTAGTGGGAGGGAAGGAGACCCAGTACTTC. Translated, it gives CASSLVGGKETQYF.

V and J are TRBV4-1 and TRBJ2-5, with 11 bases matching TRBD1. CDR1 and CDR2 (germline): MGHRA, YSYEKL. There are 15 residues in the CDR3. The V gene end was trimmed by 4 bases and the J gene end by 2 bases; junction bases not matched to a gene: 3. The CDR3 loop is CASSPGTGGQETQYF. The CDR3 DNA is TGCGCCAGCAGCCCTGGGACAGGGGGACAAGAGACCCAGTACTTC.

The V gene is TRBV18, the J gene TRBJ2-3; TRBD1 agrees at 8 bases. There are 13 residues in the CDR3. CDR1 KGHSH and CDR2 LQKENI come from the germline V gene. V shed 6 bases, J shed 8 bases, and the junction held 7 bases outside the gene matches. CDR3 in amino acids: CASSLGQGGTQYF. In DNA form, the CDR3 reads TGTGCCAGCTCGCTCGGACAGGGAGGTACGCAGTATTTT.

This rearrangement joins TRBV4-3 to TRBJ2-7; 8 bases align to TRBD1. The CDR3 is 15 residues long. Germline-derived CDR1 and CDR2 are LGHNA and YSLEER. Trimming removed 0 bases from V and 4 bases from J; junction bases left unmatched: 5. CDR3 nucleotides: TGCGCCAGCAGCCAAGATCCTGGGACAGGTTACGAGCAGTACTTC. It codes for CASSQDPGTGYEQYF.

This CDR3 is CASSRTATEDGYTF. As DNA, the CDR3 is TGTGCCAGCTCACGTACGGCGACAGAGGACGGCTACACCTTC. V and J are TRBV18 and TRBJ1-2; weak D call: TRBD1 (5 bases). V was shortened by 4 bases and J by 8 bases, with 17 bases between the two germline ends. The CDR3 extends over 14 amino acids. CDR1 is KGHSH and CDR2 is LQKENI in the germline V gene.

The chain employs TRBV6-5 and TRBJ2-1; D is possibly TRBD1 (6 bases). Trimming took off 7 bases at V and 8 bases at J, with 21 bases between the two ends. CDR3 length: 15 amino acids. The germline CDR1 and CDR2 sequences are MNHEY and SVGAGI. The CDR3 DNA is TGTGCCAGCATTAGTGGCCAGGGGTTTTCGGATGAGCAGTTCTTC. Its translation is CASISGQGFSDEQFF.